These T cell receptor beta chains were read from a single sample in a study of T cells in Graves' hyperthyroidism and ophthalmopathy. In TCRdb, the multiplex PCR reads were re-called with MiXCR into one record per CDR3 protein. Among a few hundred thousand distinct CDR3 sequences listed, 15% to 20% were seen once. The sequencing sample was made of blood. Receptor source: a woman between 45 and 65 years old with Graves' hyperthyroidism. CDR3s include the opening cysteine and the closing phenylalanine or tryptophan. A D gene is named only where the DNA matches it firmly. Not every row has a clone size; where given, it reads once, few, many or a size class.

>many|TRBV12-3/TRBV12-4|TRBJ2-1|.|14
TGTGCCAGCAGCTTTGGGCAGTTGTACAATGAGCAGTTCTTC
CASSFGQLYNEQFF
>.|TRBV6-5|TRBJ2-5|TRBD2|16
TGTGCCAGCAGTTACTCTGGAGCGGGGTACCAAGAGACCCAGTACTTC
CASSYSGAGYQETQYF
>many|TRBV11-2|TRBJ1-1|.|14
TGTGCCAGCAGCTTGGGTTTCGGGCATGATGAAGCTTTCTTT
CASSLGFGHDEAFF
>many|TRBV5-1|TRBJ2-1|TRBD2|17
TGCGCCAGCAGCTTGCTGGGACTAGCGGGGGGGCTGAATGAGCAGTTCTTC
CASSLLGLAGGLNEQFF
>few|TRBV7-9|TRBJ2-7|.|15
TGTGCCAGCAGCTTAGTTCCGGGAGAACCCTACGAGCAGTACTTC
CASSLVPGEPYEQYF
>few|TRBV27|TRBJ1-2|.|16
TGTGCCAGCAGTTTATCGGCACAGGGCTTATCTATTGGCTACACCTTC
CASSLSAQGLSIGYTF
>.|TRBV5-1|TRBJ1-4|.|14
TGCGCCAGCAGCCCCTTACAGGGAAATGAAAAACTGTTTTTT
CASSPLQGNEKLFF
>.|TRBV7-9|TRBJ2-1|TRBD1|15
TGTGCCAGCAGCTTACTGGGACAGGGACTCAATGAGCAGTTCTTC
CASSLLGQGLNEQFF
>.|TRBV28|TRBJ2-3|TRBD2|16
TGTGCCAGCAGTTCCGTAGGGGCAGGGAGGGAAGATACGCAGTATTTT
CASSSVGAGREDTQYF
>many|TRBV2|TRBJ1-5|TRBD1|15
TGTGCCAGCACCCTAGGACAGGGAGGGACTCAGCCCCAGCATTTT
CASTLGQGGTQPQHF
>few|TRBV7-9|TRBJ1-2|TRBD1|16
TGTGCCAGCAGCACTACCCTCGGGACAGGGGTTTATGGCTACACCTTC
CASSTTLGTGVYGYTF
>few|TRBV9|TRBJ1-5|.|14
TGTGCCAGCAGCGTAGCAGGGTCGGGTCAGCCCCAGCATTTT
CASSVAGSGQPQHF
>many|TRBV12-3/TRBV12-4|TRBJ2-5|.|15
TGTGCCAGCAGCCCCTCCTTGACAGTGAAAGAGACCCAGTACTTC
CASSPSLTVKETQYF
>.|TRBV2|TRBJ2-5|TRBD2|13
TGTGCCAGCAGTAAGGGACTACAAGAGACCCAGTACTTC
CASSKGLQETQYF
>many|TRBV20-1|TRBJ2-1|.|16
TGCAGTGCTAGCGCCCTTGTTGCGGTCAGTCTTAGTGAGCAGTTCTTC
CSASALVAVSLSEQFF
>.|TRBV7-2|TRBJ2-3|TRBD1|14
TGTGCCAGCAGCTTAGAGGGGGCAGGGGATACGCAGTATTTT
CASSLEGAGDTQYF
>few|TRBV6-1|TRBJ1-6|.|16
TGTGCCAGCACCACTCAAGGACTACCGGCCGATTCACCCCTCCACTTT
CASTTQGLPADSPLHF
>.|TRBV13|TRBJ1-2|.|18
TGTGCCAGCAGCTTTACCCGCCGGGCGCCTCTCGGGGACTATGGCTACACCTTC
CASSFTRRAPLGDYGYTF
>few|TRBV27|TRBJ2-6|.|12
TGTGCCAGCAGAGGGCAGGGTAGAGTCCTGACTTTC
CASRGQGRVLTF
>many|TRBV4-2|TRBJ2-7|TRBD1|15
TGTGCCAGCAGCCAAGATCTAGGGACAGGGACCGAGCAGTACTTC
CASSQDLGTGTEQYF